This TCR beta chain was sequenced during a study of cytomegalovirus exposure and HLA in healthy donors (dated by TCRdb to 2015 to 2018). With regard to the full study: According to a later analysis, the 120 or so validation repertoires were produced on the same platform as the approximately 690 repertoires of the first cohort. The study aimed to test whether cataloging public T cell receptors could reveal signatures of past pathogen exposure. A separate validation cohort of roughly 110 different subjects was used in addition to the approximately 700-subject first cohort. To predict cytomegalovirus infection status, the study brought together high-throughput TCR immunosequencing, statistical association of individual TCRs with disease status, and machine learning. Overall results and qualifications from the work: All 120 or so repertoires were used to score co-occurrence in the validation cohort in a later analysis, because that analysis had no HLA typing for the cohort. Three of the identified cytomegalovirus-associated TCR beta chains were confirmed in vitro to be specific for cytomegalovirus antigens. While some public TCRs were present in many individuals, most TCR sequences turned up only very rarely across donors. Cytomegalovirus status was reported to be diagnosed by the classifier with high specificity and sensitivity in both the original and validation cohorts. In a later analysis, TCRs clustered in the first cohort were found to also tend to co-occur in the 120 validation repertoires, with 94% of cluster scores above 0. A total of fewer than 200 TCR beta chains were listed by the study as associated with cytomegalovirus. The authors suggested that the approach could potentially be extended to other disease states and immunological phenotypes.

Donors formed part of the validation cohort, which comprised 95 to 150 subjects and was distinct from the first cohort of over 500 subjects. The cysteine opens and the phenylalanine closes a CDR3 of 15 amino acids. Left in the record is the CDR3 DNA by itself, 45 bases read in frame from the first base. As encoded in the germline V gene (reference sequence), CDR1 is LNHDA while CDR2 is SQIVND. V is trimmed back by 3 bases and J by 1 base, and the junction contains 2 bases that no gene match accounts for. Worth noting for this clone: The clone's antigen remains unknown. No quality values exist for individual bases; no much larger clone is one base distant.

Libraries were prepared through the immunoSEQ multiplex PCR assay. Concerning the study's data processing: A statistical classification framework was developed to diagnose cytomegalovirus status using the catalog of TCR beta chain sequences. Drawn from immuneACCESS, this table holds only the in-frame rearrangements with V and J called that TCRdb kept. Clones are partly lost; checked studies trace under half to an unresolved V gene and leave the rest unexplained. Clone size and the V and J calls come from that table; the DNA yielded D and trimming. This sample has 150,000 to 200,000 clones in its table, and 70% to 90% of those were observed once. The ten largest clones represent 5% to 7% of the sample.

This clonotype originated in a woman in her 30s in good health and CMV-seronegative. The sample comprised PBMCs. The chain was built from TRBV19 and TRBJ2-5; 10 bases in between match TRBD2. Read as DNA, the sequence is TGTGCCAGTAGTATCGGGACTAGCGCCCAAGAGACCCAGTACTTC. Protein translation: CASSIGTSAQETQYF.